One and the same sample provided the 12 T cell receptor beta chains below, sequenced in a study of response to subunit inactivated influenza vaccine. TCRdb re-analysed the RT-PCR reads in MiXCR, keeping a single row per CDR3 protein. The data show more than 550,000 distinct CDR3 sequences, with roughly 12% seen just once and about 11% held by the top ten. This same sample was also part of a study on T cells expressing NK-cell markers. Turning to that study: cDNA encoding TCR beta was synthesized via 5'RACE template switching incorporating UMIs.

Sample: PBMCs from blood, taken on the day of vaccination. The receptors derive from a man aged 50 to 59 who received an inactivated influenza vaccine.

The rearrangement links TRBV28 to TRBJ2-7, with a weak D call TRBD1 (6 bases). V was clipped by 6 bases and J by 5 bases, with 20 bases between them. This CDR3 region has 15 residues. Germline V gene sequence: CDR1 MDHEN, CDR2 SYDVKM. The CDR3 region is CASSPVTRGLHEQYF. The CDR3 nucleotides read TGTGCCAGCAGCCCGGTGACAAGGGGGTTGCACGAGCAGTACTTC. Supplemented by reference TRBV28 and TRBJ2-7, the full variable domain reads DVKVTQSSRYLVKRTGEKVFLECVQDMDHENMFWYRQDPGLGLRLIYFSYDVKMKEKGDIPEGYSVSREKKERFSLILESASTNQTSMYLCASSPVTRGLHEQYFGPGTRLTVT.

The gene calls are TRBV7-8 and TRBJ2-7; TRBD1 matches 7 bases. The CDR3 has 14 residues. Germline CDR1 is SGHVS and CDR2 is FQNEAQ. V dropped 7 bases and J dropped 3; count of bases not matched to a gene: 9. The CDR3 is CASNAGTVLYEQYF. The CDR3 region has the DNA TGTGCCAGCAACGCCGGGACAGTGCTCTACGAGCAGTACTTC.

The rearrangement joins TRBV5-5 to TRBJ2-3; 8 positions match TRBD2. This CDR3 region has 16 residues. Losses at the gene ends were 2 bases for V and 2 bases for J; bases not matched to a gene: 7. The V gene's germline CDR1 is SGHKS and CDR2 YYEKEE (reference sequence). The CDR3 protein is CASSFLPGGSTDTQYF. Written as DNA, the CDR3 is TGTGCCAGCAGCTTTTTACCGGGGGGGTCCACAGATACGCAGTATTTT.

This clonotype was seen a few times. This rearrangement joins TRBV7-9 to TRBJ1-6, with D tentatively TRBD1 (6 bases). CDR1 and CDR2 from the germline V gene are SEHNR and FQNEAQ (reference sequence). This CDR3 is built from 16 residues. V was cut by 2 bases and J by 7 bases, with 15 bases left in between. The CDR3 DNA reads TGTGCCAGCAGCTTAAGAGTAAACAGGGTAAATTCACCCCTCCACTTT. Amino acids: CASSLRVNRVNSPLHF.

The table lists this clonotype with a few counts. The chain employs TRBV3-1 and TRBJ2-5; 8 bases fit TRBD1. The germline V gene has CDR1 LGHDT and CDR2 YNNKEL (reference sequence). V dropped 2 bases and J dropped 3; count of bases not matched to a gene: 8. The CDR3 runs 16 residues. The CDR3 DNA follows: TGTGCCAGCAGCCAACGCCGACAGGGGCCGGAAGAGACCCAGTACTTC. Translating gives CASSQRRQGPEETQYF.

This chain uses TRBV24-1 with TRBJ2-1; a weak D match, TRBD2 (6 bases). Per germline, CDR1 KGHDR and CDR2 SFDVKD. V lost 5 bases and J 3 bases, leaving 19 bases between the germline ends. The CDR3 extends over 17 amino acids. CDR3 sequence reads: CATSASKGGFGYNEQFF. DNA for the CDR3: TGTGCCACCAGTGCCTCTAAAGGAGGGTTTGGCTACAATGAGCAGTTCTTC.

The CDR3 reads CASSPGARDYGYTF. For the CDR3, the DNA is TGTGCCAGCTCCCCAGGGGCCAGGGACTATGGCTACACCTTC. V and J are TRBV3-1 and TRBJ1-2, with D possibly TRBD1 on 6 matching bases. Trimming removed 8 bases from V and 3 bases from J, with 16 bases in between. Germline CDR1 is LGHDT and CDR2 is YNNKEL (reference sequence). The CDR3 is 14 amino acids.

The chain employs TRBV10-1 and TRBJ2-5; D perhaps matches TRBD2 (5 bases). CDR1 and CDR2 from the germline V gene are WNHNN and SYGVQD (reference sequence). V was shortened by 0 bases and J by 2 bases, with 7 bases between the two germline ends. The CDR3 sequence is 14 residues long. The CDR3 is CASSESPGQETQYF. DNA for the CDR3: TGCGCCAGCAGTGAGTCCCCGGGGCAAGAGACCCAGTACTTC.

This clonotype appeared many times. V is TRBV12-3 or TRBV12-4 and J is TRBJ2-1, with TRBD2 matching 11 bases. V lost 6 bases to trimming and J lost 8 bases; unmatched junction nucleotides: 9. This CDR3 comprises 15 residues. The CDR3 spells CASSLTSGSVDEQFF. The CDR3 coding sequence is TGTGCCAGCAGCCTTACTAGCGGGAGTGTAGATGAGCAGTTCTTC.

V and J are TRBV20-1 and TRBJ2-1; 8 bases map to TRBD2. CDR3 size: 16 residues. The V gene's germline CDR1 is DFQATT and CDR2 SNEGSKA (reference sequence). Germline trimming cut 3 bases from V and 4 bases from J; bases unmatched to any gene: 11. CDR3 protein: CSASGPDSGGYNEQFF. In DNA form, the CDR3 reads TGCAGTGCTAGCGGCCCAGACTCGGGGGGGTACAATGAGCAGTTCTTC.

The chain has TRBV29-1 and TRBJ1-2, with D unclear. From germline, CDR1 is SQVTM and CDR2 ANQGSEA. This CDR3 comprises 12 residues. V lost 0 bases, J lost 13 bases, and 15 bases lay in between. The CDR3 here is CSVEDLGISPTF. In DNA form, the CDR3 reads TGCAGCGTTGAAGATCTGGGCATCAGTCCCACCTTC. The full variable domain, in which reference TRBV29-1 and TRBJ1-2 provide the parts outside the CDR3, is SAVISQKPSRDICQRGTSLTIQCQVDSQVTMMFWYRQQPGQSLTLIATANQGSEATYESGFVIDKFPISRPNLTFSTLTVSNMSPEDSSIYLCSVEDLGISPTFGSGTRLTVV.

This clonotype was seen a handful of times. The chain has TRBV7-9 and TRBJ1-4; unclear D gene. The CDR3 consists of 12 residues. Trimming took 5 bases from V and 8 from J, leaving 9 bases between them. CDR1 is SEHNR, CDR2 FQNEAQ, per germline (reference sequence). CDR3: CASSRGSEKLFF. The CDR3 coding sequence is TGTGCCAGCAGCCGAGGTTCGGAAAAACTGTTTTTT.